The source of this T cell receptor beta chain is a study of molecular identifiers for immune sequencing clone quantification. Study findings and constraints: Researchers reportedly could pick up spiked Jurkat TCR RNA from one cell mixed into 1 million or so naive cells.

The CDR3 consists of 16 residues. Germline CDR1 reads SGHDN; CDR2 reads FVKESK. Trimming took off 1 base at V and 5 bases at J, with 18 bases between the two ends. RNA fractions of 10%, 30% or 50% and roughly 19,000 to 1,100,000 sorted cells were the source of naive CD8 libraries. Naive CD8 T cell sorting was performed on the CD8+CD4-CCR7+CD45RA+ phenotype. TCRdb passed the PCR reads through MiXCR, listing each CDR3 protein once. The sample has about 640,000 distinct CDR3 sequences; approximately 20% are singletons. This clonotype has a count of ten or more. The target antigen is unknown. The sample taken for sequencing was naive CD8+ T cells from blood, with Jurkat cell RNA spiked in. Specified subset: FACS-sorted CD8+CD4-CCR7+CD45RA+ naive T cells. The TCR comes from a human donor in good health. Some libraries in this study had Jurkat cell RNA spiked in. The chain links TRBV14 to TRBJ2-7; maybe TRBD2 (6 bases). CDR3 residues: CASSQVVGSPWDEQYF. CDR3 DNA: TGTGCCAGCAGCCAAGTGGTCGGGAGTCCCTGGGACGAGCAGTACTTC.